The 13 T cell receptor beta chains below come from one sample, sequenced in a study of blood T cells in healthy people across ages. PCR was performed a second time for about 7 to 11 cycles using a sample-barcoded 5' primer and a J-beta primer mix. TCRdb fed the 5' RACE reads into MiXCR, producing one record per CDR3 protein. Of 780,000 or so distinct CDR3 sequences detected, about 55% appear once; the ten largest clones hold roughly two fifths. Sequencing used blood. All receptors come from an elderly man in good health.

V is TRBV14 and J is TRBJ2-3, with a possible D match to TRBD1 (5 bases). The CDR3 has 15 amino acids. Deletions cut 4 bases from V and 1 base from J, with 12 bases between. CDR1 and CDR2 (germline): SGHDN, FVKESK. Here the CDR3 reads CASSRLDTGTDTQYF. In DNA form, the CDR3 reads TGTGCCAGCAGCCGTTTGGACACGGGCACAGATACGCAGTATTTT.

This clonotype was recorded a few times. The chain recombines TRBV6-2 or TRBV6-3 with TRBJ2-7; D perhaps matches TRBD1 (6 bases). Deletions cut 2 bases from V and 4 bases from J, with 15 bases between. Germline V gene lookup returns CDR1 MNHEY and CDR2 SVGEGT. The CDR3 has 15 amino acids. CDR3 residues: CASSYHRESSYEQYF. CDR3 sequence (DNA): TGTGCCAGCAGTTACCACAGGGAATCAAGTTACGAGCAGTACTTC.

The chain uses TRBV12-5 and TRBJ2-3, with D possibly being TRBD2 (6 bases). This CDR3 region has 16 residues. The germline CDR1 and CDR2 sequences are LGHNT and FRNRAP. Trimming cost V 2 bases and J 14 bases, with 26 bases left between them. CDR3 DNA sequence: TGTGCTAGTGGTTTGTCCGGGAGTTTTGGTCACAAATACGCGTATTTT. Encoded protein: CASGLSGSFGHKYAYF.

The chain recombines TRBV28 with TRBJ2-3; 7 nucleotides align to TRBD2. Germline values: CDR1 MDHEN, CDR2 SYDVKM. The CDR3 covers 17 residues. J gave up 3 bases and V 3 bases, and 12 bases lay outside the gene matches. The CDR3: CASSFPGGSPPTDTQYF. DNA of the CDR3: TGTGCCAGCAGTTTCCCGGGCGGGAGTCCCCCTACAGATACGCAGTATTTT.

The V gene is TRBV29-1, the J gene TRBJ2-3; D is unresolved. This CDR3 comprises 12 residues. V dropped 3 bases and J dropped 14 bases, with 18 bases sitting between them. Germline V lookup: CDR1 SQVTM, CDR2 ANQGSEA. CDR3 sequence (DNA): TGCAGCGTTGATAAACTACTGGGTTTAACGTATTTT. This sequence encodes CSVDKLLGLTYF.

In this sample, this clonotype turned up a few times. The chain couples TRBV7-2 to TRBJ2-1, with D possibly matching TRBD1 (5 bases). V was trimmed by 5 bases and J by 12 bases, leaving 20 bases between them. Germline-derived CDR1 and CDR2 are SGHTA and FQGNSA. This CDR3 has 14 amino acids. The CDR3 protein is CASSLLKGATRQFF. CDR3 nucleotides: TGTGCCAGCAGCCTTCTAAAAGGGGCCACCAGGCAGTTCTTC.

This clonotype occurred once. The V gene is TRBV6-5, the J gene TRBJ1-2, with 8 bases fitting TRBD1. The V segment lost 2 bases and the J segment 2 bases; nucleotides outside the gene matches: 7. The CDR3 is 16 amino acids. Looked up from germline, CDR1 is MNHEY and CDR2 is SVGAGI. The CDR3 sequence is CASSYSSNRGNYGYTF. The CDR3 bases are TGTGCCAGCAGTTACAGCTCGAACAGGGGGAACTATGGCTACACCTTC.

This clonotype was observed once. The chain couples TRBV5-1 to TRBJ2-7; 9 bases are a match to TRBD2. V shed 4 bases, J shed 0 bases, and the junction held 5 bases outside the gene matches. The CDR3 is 15 amino acids. The germline CDR1 and CDR2 sequences are SGHRS and YFSETQ. The CDR3 DNA is TGCGCCAGCAGCCAAAATAGCGGGAGCTCCTACGAGCAGTACTTC. Translating gives CASSQNSGSSYEQYF.

This clonotype turned up a few times. This chain joins TRBV6-5 and TRBJ2-7; D remains ambiguous. V shed 0 bases and J shed 4 bases, with 10 bases lying between them. The length of the CDR3 is 14 residues. Germline-derived CDR1 and CDR2 are MNHEY and SVGAGI. The CDR3 is CASSYSILGYEQYF. For the CDR3, the DNA is TGTGCCAGCAGTTACTCGATCTTGGGGTACGAGCAGTACTTC.

This clonotype was found a few times. The J gene is TRBJ2-7, the V gene TRBV3-1, with D perhaps TRBD2 (5 bases). Trimming shortened V by 4 bases and J by 12 bases, and 19 bases separated the two germline ends. CDR1 is LGHDT and CDR2 is YNNKEL in the germline V gene (reference sequence). The CDR3 has 13 amino acids. CDR3 region: CASSLSETTHMYF. CDR3 nucleotide sequence: TGTGCCAGCAGCCTCTCAGAGACTACGCACATGTACTTC.

The rearrangement links TRBV20-1 to TRBJ2-3; TRBD2 matches at 7 bases. The CDR3 sequence is 17 residues long. Germline V gene data show CDR1 as DFQATT and CDR2 as SNEGSKA (reference sequence). V lost 1 base to trimming and J lost 2 bases; unmatched junction nucleotides: 12. CDR3 nucleotides: TGCAGTGCTAGAGGCCTCGGACCCGCGGGGGTCACAGATACGCAGTATTTT. This encodes CSARGLGPAGVTDTQYF.

This clonotype was seen a few times. This chain uses TRBV27 with TRBJ2-4; 7 nucleotides match TRBD2. The CDR3 is 14 amino acids. Germline CDR1 reads MNHEY; CDR2 reads SMNVEV (reference sequence). J was trimmed by 8 bases and V by 6 bases; bases with no gene match: 10. DNA of the CDR3: TGTGCCAGCAGCTTTGGCGGGAGAGGGGACATTCAGTACTTC. Translation: CASSFGGRGDIQYF.

The rearrangement uses TRBV14 and TRBJ2-1; 7 bases line up with TRBD1. The CDR3 sequence is 14 residues long. The germline gives CDR1 SGHDN, CDR2 FVKESK. J lost 9 bases, V lost 7 bases, and 12 bases had no gene match. This chain's CDR3 is CASNRDRVPGEQFF. As DNA, the CDR3 is TGTGCCAGCAATCGTGACAGGGTACCGGGTGAGCAGTTCTTC.